This T cell receptor beta chain was profiled in a study of blood T cell repertoires in COVID-19. Study-level information: PBMCs, B-cell-depleted T cells, or T cells provided the cDNA or gDNA that made up the material.

In the original processing: Reference gene primer amplification in the assay estimated nucleated cell counts. Using immunoSEQ multiplex PCR, the repertoire was profiled, and TCRdb retains in-frame clones only, with some absent. Clone size and V and J calls were adopted from that table, with D and trimming inferred from the DNA. Altogether 130,000 or so clones are present, 75% to 90% being singletons, with the ten largest covering around a quarter. The CDR3 has 13 amino acids. The V and J ends lost 3 bases and 1 base respectively, with 6 bases between them. CDR1 and CDR2 (germline): MRHNA, SNTAGT. This clone has only one observation.

The chain carries TRBV6-4 and TRBJ1-1; a weak D match, TRBD1 (5 bases). The sequencing sample was made of peripheral blood. The sequence derives from a man between 70 and 80 years old with active or convalescent COVID-19. DNA of the CDR3: TGTGCCAGCAGTGAACAGGAGAACACTGAAGCTTTCTTT. Its protein is CASSEQENTEAFF.